These T cell receptor beta chains were read from a single sample in a study of Ad26.COV2.S vaccination and SARS-CoV-2 variants. Sequencing was performed with immunoSEQ multiplex PCR; in TCRdb, only in-frame clones are kept and a portion is missing. Seen here are 500,000 or so clones, approximately 90% observed once, and the top ten hold 10% to 15%. Specimen: peripheral blood, collected in a trial of Ad26.COV2.S vaccine versus placebo. These receptors originate from a person between 18 and 60 years old who received the Ad26.COV2.S COVID-19 vaccine or a placebo. The CDR3 runs from the conserved cysteine through the conserved F or W. The order of the fields is V gene, J gene, D gene, clone size, CDR3 protein, CDR3 DNA. A D gene is named only where the DNA matches it firmly. Expanded clones are given a class, and other clones once, few, many or no size at all.

TRBV5-6	TRBJ2-5	TRBD1	few	CASSSTGGSSQETQYF	TGTGCCAGCAGCTCCACAGGGGGGAGTTCCCAAGAGACCCAGTACTTC
TRBV24-1	TRBJ1-5	.	.	CATSDRGLPNQPQHF	TGTGCCACCAGTGACCGGGGACTTCCCAATCAGCCCCAGCATTTT
TRBV10-1	TRBJ2-1	TRBD1	.	CASSEGQGQAAYNEQFF	TGCGCCAGCAGTGAGGGACAGGGACAGGCGGCCTACAATGAGCAGTTCTTC
TRBV9	TRBJ2-6	TRBD1	.	CASSDPGGYPGANVLTF	TGTGCCAGCAGCGACCCAGGGGGCTATCCTGGGGCCAACGTCCTGACTTTC
TRBV11-1	TRBJ2-1	TRBD2	.	CASRGESGSIYNEQFF	TGTGCCAGCAGGGGAGAAAGCGGGAGCATCTACAATGAGCAGTTCTTC
TRBV24-1	TRBJ1-2	.	once	CATGGVYGYTF	TGTGCCACCGGCGGGGTCTATGGCTACACCTTC
TRBV19	TRBJ1-1	.	.	CASSLRGMNTEAFF	TGTGCCAGTAGCCTTAGGGGCATGAACACTGAAGCTTTCTTT
TRBV11-2	TRBJ2-5	TRBD2	.	CASSLSPGRPHRGETQYF	TGTGCCAGCAGCTTGAGCCCCGGGAGGCCCCATAGGGGAGAGACCCAGTACTTC
TRBV7-9	TRBJ1-4	.	.	CASSSGEGKEKLFF	TGTGCCAGCAGCTCCGGGGAGGGGAAGGAAAAACTGTTTTTT
TRBV24-1	TRBJ2-1	.	.	CATSDSWGSGDNEQFF	TGTGCCACCAGTGATTCCTGGGGTAGCGGAGACAATGAGCAGTTCTTC
TRBV11-2	TRBJ1-6	.	.	CASSLGEPGYSPLHF	TGTGCCAGCAGCTTAGGGGAGCCGGGTTATTCACCCCTCCACTTT
TRBV30	TRBJ2-5	TRBD2	.	CAWNRGRAETQYF	TGTGCCTGGAACCGCGGGAGAGCTGAGACCCAGTACTTC
TRBV30	TRBJ2-5	.	.	CAWRGDHQETQYF	TGTGCCTGGAGGGGGGACCACCAAGAGACCCAGTACTTC
TRBV18	TRBJ2-7	.	.	CASSPKTGAYEQYF	TGTGCCAGCTCACCAAAGACTGGGGCCTACGAGCAGTACTTC
TRBV11-2	TRBJ2-1	TRBD2	.	CASSLAGGSYNEQFF	TGTGCCAGCAGCTTAGCGGGAGGGTCCTACAATGAGCAGTTCTTC
TRBV18	TRBJ2-3	TRBD2	.	CASSPSTSRTDTQYF	TGTGCCAGCTCACCCTCGACTAGCCGCACAGATACGCAGTATTTT
TRBV28	TRBJ1-2	TRBD1	.	CASSPGTVRGGYTF	TGTGCCAGCAGTCCCGGGACAGTCCGGGGTGGCTACACCTTC
TRBV27	TRBJ1-1	TRBD1	.	CASSLGGGTTEAFF	TGTGCCAGCAGCCTAGGGGGCGGAACGACTGAAGCTTTCTTT
TRBV6-5	TRBJ2-5	.	.	CASKGDPGQETQYF	TGTGCCAGCAAAGGGGATCCGGGCCAAGAGACCCAGTACTTC
TRBV28	TRBJ2-1	TRBD2	.	CASSDPGKLAGSNEQFF	TGTGCCAGCAGTGACCCGGGAAAACTAGCGGGATCAAATGAGCAGTTCTTC
TRBV5-1	TRBJ2-4	.	.	CASSQRASKGIQYF	TGCGCCAGCAGCCAGCGGGCTAGCAAAGGCATTCAGTACTTC
TRBV6-2/TRBV6-3	TRBJ2-7	.	.	CASSYSPGGAIHPYEQYF	TGTGCCAGCAGTTATTCCCCCGGGGGCGCGATACATCCCTACGAGCAGTACTTC
TRBV6-2/TRBV6-3	TRBJ1-2	.	.	CASSYSAGYTF	TGTGCCAGCAGTTACTCAGCCGGCTACACCTTC
TRBV27	TRBJ2-7	.	.	CASRMGTLGYEQYF	TGTGCCAGCAGGATGGGGACATTAGGCTACGAGCAGTACTTC
TRBV4-3	TRBJ1-6	.	.	CASSQDGGARSPLHF	TGCGCCAGCAGCCAAGACGGTGGTGCAAGGTCACCCCTCCACTTT
TRBV30	TRBJ1-2	.	.	CAWSVRGAVGYTF	TGTGCCTGGAGTGTACGGGGGGCGGTAGGCTACACCTTC
TRBV11-2	TRBJ1-3	.	few	CASSLGPYSGNTIYF	TGTGCCAGCAGCTTAGGGCCCTACTCTGGAAACACCATATATTTT
TRBV9	TRBJ2-1	.	.	CASMDEQFF	TGTGCCAGCATGGATGAGCAGTTCTTC
TRBV3-1/TRBV3-2	TRBJ1-2	.	.	CASSQGDYGYTF	TGTGCCAGCAGCCAGGGAGACTATGGCTACACCTTC
TRBV2	TRBJ2-6	.	.	CASSGQTLGANVLTF	TGTGCCAGCAGCGGACAGACCCTTGGGGCCAACGTCCTGACTTTC
TRBV20-1	TRBJ2-7	.	.	CSATLGYEQYF	TGCAGTGCTACGCTGGGCTACGAGCAGTACTTC
TRBV7-2	TRBJ1-2	.	once	CASSYRPGPSYYGYTF	TGTGCCAGCAGTTATAGACCGGGACCCTCTTACTATGGCTACACCTTC
TRBV15	TRBJ2-7	.	.	CATSSSSRFPYEQYF	TGTGCCACCAGCAGCTCCAGTAGGTTCCCCTACGAGCAGTACTTC
TRBV9	TRBJ1-1	.	.	CASSVGGGGLNTEAFF	TGTGCCAGCAGCGTAGGTGGGGGTGGCTTGAACACTGAAGCTTTCTTT
TRBV5-4	TRBJ2-2	TRBD2	few	CASSFRGRALSTGELFF	TGTGCCAGCAGCTTCCGCGGGAGGGCCCTAAGTACCGGGGAGCTGTTTTTT
TRBV25-1	TRBJ1-4	.	.	CAISVRAGGGRGNEKLFF	TGTGCCATCAGCGTTAGGGCCGGCGGGGGGCGGGGTAATGAAAAACTGTTTTTT
TRBV28	TRBJ1-2	.	.	CASSSLGPYGYTF	TGTGCCAGCAGTTCCCTGGGGCCCTATGGCTACACCTTC
TRBV6-5	TRBJ2-2	.	.	CASSFREMAGELFF	TGTGCCAGCAGCTTCAGGGAAATGGCCGGGGAGCTGTTTTTT
TRBV7-2	TRBJ2-3	.	.	CASSPGGTDTQYF	TGTGCCAGCAGCCCCGGAGGCACAGATACGCAGTATTTT
TRBV7-8	TRBJ2-2	TRBD2	.	CASSLVRTRSAGELFF	TGTGCCAGCAGCTTAGTCAGGACTAGGTCCGCCGGGGAGCTGTTTTTT
TRBV19	TRBJ2-7	TRBD2	.	CASSSRLALPPYEQYF	TGTGCCAGTAGTTCACGACTAGCTCTGCCGCCCTACGAGCAGTACTTC
TRBV7-2	TRBJ2-7	.	once	CASSPGRSGYSSYEQYF	TGTGCCAGCAGCCCAGGCCGAAGCGGGTATAGCTCCTACGAGCAGTACTTC
TRBV7-6	TRBJ1-1	.	.	CASSLAPRATEAFF	TGTGCCAGCAGCTTAGCGCCCCGCGCCACTGAAGCTTTCTTT
TRBV28	TRBJ1-1	.	.	CASTLPIGGMNTEAFF	TGTGCCAGCACCTTACCTATAGGCGGCATGAACACTGAAGCTTTCTTT
TRBV6-5	TRBJ2-2	.	.	CASNTQSNTGELFF	TGTGCCAGCAACACGCAGAGTAACACCGGGGAGCTGTTTTTT
TRBV7-2	TRBJ2-3	TRBD2	.	CASSLVGLAGGGTDTQYF	TGTGCCAGCAGCTTAGTCGGACTAGCGGGAGGGGGCACAGATACGCAGTATTTT
TRBV5-1	TRBJ2-2	TRBD1	.	CASSTGQGWKSGELFF	TGCGCCAGCAGCACAGGACAGGGTTGGAAGTCCGGGGAGCTGTTTTTT
TRBV24-1	TRBJ2-5	.	.	CATSNSGAPGTQYF	TGTGCCACCAGTAATTCGGGAGCCCCAGGCACCCAGTACTTC